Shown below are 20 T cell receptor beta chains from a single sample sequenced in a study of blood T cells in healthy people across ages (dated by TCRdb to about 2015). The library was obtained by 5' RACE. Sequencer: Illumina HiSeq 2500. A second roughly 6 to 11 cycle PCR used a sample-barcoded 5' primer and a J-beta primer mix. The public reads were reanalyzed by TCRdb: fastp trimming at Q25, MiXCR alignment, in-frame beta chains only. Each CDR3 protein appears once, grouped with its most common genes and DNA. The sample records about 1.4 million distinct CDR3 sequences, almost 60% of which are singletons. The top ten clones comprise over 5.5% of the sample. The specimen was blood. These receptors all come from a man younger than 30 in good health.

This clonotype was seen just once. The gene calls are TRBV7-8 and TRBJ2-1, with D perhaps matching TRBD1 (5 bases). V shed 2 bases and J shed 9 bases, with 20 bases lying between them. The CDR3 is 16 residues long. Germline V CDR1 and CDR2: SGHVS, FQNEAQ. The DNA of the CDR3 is TGTGCCAGCAGCTTACTTATGACAGCCTCAATGGGTGAGCAGTTCTTC. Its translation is CASSLLMTASMGEQFF. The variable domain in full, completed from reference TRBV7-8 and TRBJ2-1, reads GAGVSQSPRYKVAKRGQDVALRCDPISGHVSLFWYQQALGQGPEFLTYFQNEAQLDKSGLPSDRFFAERPEGSVSTLKIQRTQQEDSAVYLCASSLLMTASMGEQFFGPGTRLTVL.

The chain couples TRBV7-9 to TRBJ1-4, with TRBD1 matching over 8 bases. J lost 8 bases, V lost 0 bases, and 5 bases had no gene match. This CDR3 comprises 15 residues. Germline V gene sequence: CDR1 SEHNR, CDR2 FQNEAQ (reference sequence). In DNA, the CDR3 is TGTGCCAGCAGCTTAGCGTCAGGGGGCAACGAAAAACTGTTTTTT. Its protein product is CASSLASGGNEKLFF.

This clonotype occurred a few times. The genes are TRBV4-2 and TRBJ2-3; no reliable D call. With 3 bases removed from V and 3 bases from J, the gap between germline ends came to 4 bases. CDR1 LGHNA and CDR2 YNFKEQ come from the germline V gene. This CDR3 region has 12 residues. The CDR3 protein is CASSHGTDTQYF. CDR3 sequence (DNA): TGTGCCAGCAGCCACGGGACAGATACGCAGTATTTT.

The CDR3 loop is CSVEGTTPPYQETQYF. DNA for the CDR3: TGCAGCGTTGAAGGGACCACCCCACCGTACCAAGAGACCCAGTACTTC. The rearrangement uses TRBV29-1 and TRBJ2-5; D uncertain. Per the germline V gene, CDR1 is SQVTM and CDR2 is ANQGSEA. The CDR3 sequence is 16 residues long. Trimming shortened V by 1 base and J by 0 bases, and 15 bases separated the two germline ends.

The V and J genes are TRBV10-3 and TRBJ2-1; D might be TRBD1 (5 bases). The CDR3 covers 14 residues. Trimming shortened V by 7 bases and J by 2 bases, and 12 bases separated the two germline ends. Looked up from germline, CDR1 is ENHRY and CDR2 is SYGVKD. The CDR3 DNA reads TGTGCCATCACCCCGGACAAGACCTACAATGAGCAGTTCTTC. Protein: CAITPDKTYNEQFF.

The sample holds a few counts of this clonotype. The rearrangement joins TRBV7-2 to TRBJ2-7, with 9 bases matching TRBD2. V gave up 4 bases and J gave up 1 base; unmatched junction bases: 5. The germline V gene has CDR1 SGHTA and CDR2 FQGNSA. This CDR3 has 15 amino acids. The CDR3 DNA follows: TGTGCCAGCAGCTCCGTAGCGGGAGTATCCTACGAGCAGTACTTC. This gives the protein CASSSVAGVSYEQYF.

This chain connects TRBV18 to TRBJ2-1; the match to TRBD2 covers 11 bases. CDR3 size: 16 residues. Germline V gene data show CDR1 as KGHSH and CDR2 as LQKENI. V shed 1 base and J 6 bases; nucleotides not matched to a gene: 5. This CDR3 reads CASSPRASGRSNEQFF. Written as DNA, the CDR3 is TGTGCCAGCTCACCACGCGCTAGCGGGAGGAGCAATGAGCAGTTCTTC.

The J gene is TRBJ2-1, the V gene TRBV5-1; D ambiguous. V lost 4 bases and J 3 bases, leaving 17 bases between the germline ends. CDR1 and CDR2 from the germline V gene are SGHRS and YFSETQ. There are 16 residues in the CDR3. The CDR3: CASSPELTSLYNEQFF. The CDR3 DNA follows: TGCGCCAGCAGCCCCGAACTCACCTCCCTCTACAATGAGCAGTTCTTC.

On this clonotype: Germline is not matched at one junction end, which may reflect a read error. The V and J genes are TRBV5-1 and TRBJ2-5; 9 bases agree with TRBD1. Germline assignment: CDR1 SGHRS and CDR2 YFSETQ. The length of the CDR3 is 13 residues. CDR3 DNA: TGCGCCAGCGGCTTCGGGACAGGGTTTGAACAGTACTTC. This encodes CASGFGTGFEQYF.

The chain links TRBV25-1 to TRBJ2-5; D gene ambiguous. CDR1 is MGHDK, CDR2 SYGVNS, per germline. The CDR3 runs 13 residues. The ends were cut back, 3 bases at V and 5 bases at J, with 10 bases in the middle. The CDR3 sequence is CASSDLNAETQYF. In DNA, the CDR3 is TGTGCCAGCAGTGATTTGAACGCGGAGACCCAGTACTTC.

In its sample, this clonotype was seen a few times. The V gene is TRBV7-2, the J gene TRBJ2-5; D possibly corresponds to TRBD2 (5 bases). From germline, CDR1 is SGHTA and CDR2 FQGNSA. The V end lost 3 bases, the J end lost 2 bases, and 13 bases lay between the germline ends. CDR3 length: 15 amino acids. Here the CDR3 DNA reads TGTGCCAGCAGCTTGCGCGGGCGGATACAAGAGACCCAGTACTTC. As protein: CASSLRGRIQETQYF. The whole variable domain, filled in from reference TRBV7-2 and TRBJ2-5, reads GAGVSQSPSNKVTEKGKDVELRCDPISGHTALYWYRQSLGQGLEFLIYFQGNSAPDKSGLPSDRFSAERTGGSVSTLTIQRTQQEDSAVYLCASSLRGRIQETQYFGPGTRLLVL.

The CDR3 bases are TGTGCCAGCAGTTTAATGGCTAACGCACAAGAGACCCAGTACTTC. Translated, it gives CASSLMANAQETQYF. The chain has TRBV27 and TRBJ2-5; D ambiguous. Germline CDR1 reads MNHEY; CDR2 reads SMNVEV (reference sequence). V was shortened by 2 bases and J by 2 bases, with 12 bases between the two germline ends. The CDR3 extends over 15 amino acids.

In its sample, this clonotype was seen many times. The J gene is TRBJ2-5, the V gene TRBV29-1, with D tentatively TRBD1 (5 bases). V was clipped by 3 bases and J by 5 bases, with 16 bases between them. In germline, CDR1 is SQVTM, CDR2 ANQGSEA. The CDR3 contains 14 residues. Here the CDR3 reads CSVDLGAGRETQYF. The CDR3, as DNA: TGCAGCGTTGATTTAGGAGCAGGGCGGGAGACCCAGTACTTC.

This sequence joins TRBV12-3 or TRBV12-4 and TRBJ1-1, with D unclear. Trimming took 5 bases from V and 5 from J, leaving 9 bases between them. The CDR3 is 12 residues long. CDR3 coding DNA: TGTGCCAGCAGTGCCCAACTAACTGAAGCTTTCTTT. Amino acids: CASSAQLTEAFF.

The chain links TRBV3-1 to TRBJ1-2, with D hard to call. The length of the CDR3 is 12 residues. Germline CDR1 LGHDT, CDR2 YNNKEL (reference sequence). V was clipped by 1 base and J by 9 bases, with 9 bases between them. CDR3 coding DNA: TGTGCCAGCAGCCAAGTTCAGAACAGCTACACCTTC. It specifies CASSQVQNSYTF.

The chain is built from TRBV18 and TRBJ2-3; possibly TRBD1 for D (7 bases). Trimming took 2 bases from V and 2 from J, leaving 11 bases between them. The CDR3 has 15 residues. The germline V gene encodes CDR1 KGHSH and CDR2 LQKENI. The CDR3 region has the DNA TGTGCCAGCTCACCAGCGGGACAGCTCACAGATACGCAGTATTTT. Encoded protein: CASSPAGQLTDTQYF. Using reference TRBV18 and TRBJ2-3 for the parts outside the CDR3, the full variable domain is NAGVMQNPRHLVRRRGQEARLRCSPMKGHSHVYWYRQLPEEGLKFMVYLQKENIIDESGMPKERFSAEFPKEGPSILRIQQVVRGDSAAYFCASSPAGQLTDTQYFGPGTRLTVL.

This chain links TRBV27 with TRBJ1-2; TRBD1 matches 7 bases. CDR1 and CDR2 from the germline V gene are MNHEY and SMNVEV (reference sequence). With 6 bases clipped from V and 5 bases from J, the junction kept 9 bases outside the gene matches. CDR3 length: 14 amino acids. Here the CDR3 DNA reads TGTGCCAGCAGATCACAGGGGAATGGGTATGGCTACACCTTC. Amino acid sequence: CASRSQGNGYGYTF.

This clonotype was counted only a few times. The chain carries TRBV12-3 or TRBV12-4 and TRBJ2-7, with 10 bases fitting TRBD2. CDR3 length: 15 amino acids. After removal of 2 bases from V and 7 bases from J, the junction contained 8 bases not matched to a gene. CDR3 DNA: TGTGCCAGCAGTTTATGGGCTAGCGGGAGTAATGAGCAGTACTTC. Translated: CASSLWASGSNEQYF.

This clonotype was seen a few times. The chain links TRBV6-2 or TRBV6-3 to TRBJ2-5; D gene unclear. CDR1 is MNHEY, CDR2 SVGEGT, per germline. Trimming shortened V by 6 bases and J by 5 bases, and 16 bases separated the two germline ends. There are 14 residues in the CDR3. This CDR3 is CASSPEVQEETQYF. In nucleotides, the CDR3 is TGTGCCAGCAGCCCCGAGGTCCAGGAGGAGACCCAGTACTTC.

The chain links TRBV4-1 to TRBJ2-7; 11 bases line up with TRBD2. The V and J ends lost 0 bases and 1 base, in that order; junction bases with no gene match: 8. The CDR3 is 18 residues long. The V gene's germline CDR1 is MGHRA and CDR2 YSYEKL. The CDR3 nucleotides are TGCGCCAGCAGCCAAGAGCCTAGCGGGAGGTTCGGTTCCTACGAGCAGTACTTC. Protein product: CASSQEPSGRFGSYEQYF.